Listed here are 8 T cell receptor beta chains from one sample, sequenced in a study of T cell responses to AZD1222 COVID-19 vaccine. Some clones are missing from TCRdb's copy, which holds only in-frame ones; the method was immunoSEQ multiplex PCR. The repertoire holds about 120,000 clones, with about nine tenths as singletons. The source was peripheral blood, collected on day 0 of AZD1222 vaccination. The receptors derive from an adult in good health.

The gene calls are TRBV6-5 and TRBJ2-7; TRBD1 aligns across 9 bases. The length of the CDR3 is 13 residues. With V trimmed by 4 bases and J by 7 bases, 5 bases remained unmatched. Germline CDR1 MNHEY, CDR2 SVGAGI. The DNA for the CDR3 is TGTGCCAGCAGTTTACAGGGGGCGGGTGAGCAGTACTTC. This translates into CASSLQGAGEQYF.

Regarding this clone: A read error may account for a junction end that differs from germline. The chain couples TRBV7-8 to TRBJ1-5; D unclear. CDR1 and CDR2 (germline): SGHVS, FQNEAQ. The length of the CDR3 is 13 residues. CDR3 DNA sequence: TGTGCCACCAGCCAAAGTGGCAATCAGCCCCAGCATTTT. Protein product: CATSQSGNQPQHF.

The gene calls are TRBV19 and TRBJ2-7; 7 bases match TRBD2. V dropped 10 bases and J dropped 3; count of bases not matched to a gene: 6. Germline CDR1 is LNHDA and CDR2 is SQIVND (reference sequence). CDR3 length: 12 residues. The DNA for the CDR3 is TGTGCCACGGGCGGGGGACTCTACGAGCAGTACTTC. This codes for CATGGGLYEQYF.

The chain recombines TRBV27 with TRBJ2-7; D gene uncertain. The germline V gene has CDR1 MNHEY and CDR2 SMNVEV (reference sequence). V lost 5 bases and J 1 base, leaving 9 bases between the germline ends. The length of the CDR3 is 13 residues. CDR3 DNA sequence: TGTGCCAGCAGTCCCTTGGGGTCCTACGAGCAGTACTTC. It yields the protein CASSPLGSYEQYF.

The CDR3 bases are TGTGCCAGCAGCTTAGGGGACAGAAACTACGAGCAGTACTTC. This encodes CASSLGDRNYEQYF. V and J are TRBV7-8 and TRBJ2-7; 7 bases map to TRBD1. CDR3 length: 14 amino acids. The J segment lost 3 bases and the V segment lost 1 base, leaving 3 bases of the junction unmatched. From germline, CDR1 is SGHVS and CDR2 FQNEAQ.

The chain has TRBV19 and TRBJ2-1, with 8 positions matching TRBD1. The germline V gene has CDR1 LNHDA and CDR2 SQIVND (reference sequence). This CDR3 is built from 14 residues. V lost 4 bases and J lost 5; bases outside the gene matches: 4. This CDR3 reads CASSTGQVNNEQFF. CDR3 DNA sequence: TGTGCCAGTAGTACGGGACAGGTGAACAATGAGCAGTTCTTC.

The rearrangement uses TRBV7-9 and TRBJ1-6; a weak D match, TRBD1 (5 bases). Trimming removed 1 base from V and 10 bases from J, with 11 bases in between. CDR1 and CDR2 (germline): SEHNR, FQNEAQ (reference sequence). CDR3 size: 14 residues. The CDR3 DNA reads as TGTGCCAGCAGCTTAGGTGGGGCCGAATCACCCCTCCACTTT. Translating it yields CASSLGGAESPLHF.

The chain has TRBV12-5 and TRBJ1-1; possibly TRBD1 for D (5 bases). Trimming took 3 bases from V and 3 from J, leaving 8 bases between them. The CDR3 contains 13 residues. Germline V gene sequence: CDR1 LGHNT, CDR2 FRNRAP. CDR3 region: CASGLLGDTEAFF. For the CDR3, the DNA is TGTGCTAGTGGTTTACTGGGGGACACTGAAGCTTTCTTT.